The rows below give T cell receptor beta chains drawn from one sample of a study of beta chain features in type 1 diabetes. This table comes from immunoSEQ multiplex PCR, and its TCRdb copy is limited to in-frame clones, with some not included. The table records about 180,000 clones, 10% to 15% of them present only once. Sequencing input: central memory CD4+ T cells from blood. These receptors were collected from a woman aged 18-29 years in good health. The CDR3 runs from the conserved cysteine through the conserved F or W. Fields, in order: V gene, D gene, J gene, clone size, CDR3 DNA, CDR3 protein. A D gene is named only where the DNA matches it firmly. Clone size is not always given. Where it is, it says once, few, many or a class for expanded clones.

>TRBV5-1|.|TRBJ2-7|.
TGCGCCAGCAGCTTGCAAGGGAGCTCCTACGAGCAGTACTTC
CASSLQGSSYEQYF
>TRBV27|TRBD1|TRBJ2-7|.
TGTGCCAGCAGGAGATGGACAGGGGTCGACGAGCAGTACTTC
CASRRWTGVDEQYF
>TRBV5-1|TRBD1|TRBJ2-1|few
TGCGCCAGCAGCTCCCCGGGACAGGAAAACTTCTACTCCTACAATGAGCAGTTCTTC
CASSSPGQENFYSYNEQFF
>TRBV5-4|TRBD1|TRBJ2-7|.
TGTGCCAGCAGCTTGGGACAGGGATACTACGAGCAGTACTTC
CASSLGQGYYEQYF
>TRBV5-6|.|TRBJ2-5|few
TGTGCCAGCAGCTTGGTACGGCAAGAGACCCAGTACTTC
CASSLVRQETQYF
>TRBV7-2|.|TRBJ2-5|.
TGTGCCAGCAGCTCCGTTGACGTAGCGTTAGAGACCCAGTACTTC
CASSSVDVALETQYF
>TRBV28|TRBD2|TRBJ2-7|.
TGTGCCAGCAGAAATAGCGGGATTGCCTCCTACGAGCAGTACTTC
CASRNSGIASYEQYF
>TRBV9|TRBD1|TRBJ2-5|.
TGTGCCAGCAGCGTAGAGCCAGGGGGCGTAGAGACCCAGTACTTC
CASSVEPGGVETQYF
>TRBV7-9|TRBD2|TRBJ2-1|few
TGTGCCAGCAGCCGCCCGGGACTAGCAGTTGAGCAGTTCTTC
CASSRPGLAVEQFF
>TRBV9|.|TRBJ1-2|few
TGTGCCAGCAGCGTAGAAGCCAGGGCAAAGGGCTACACCTTC
CASSVEARAKGYTF
>TRBV28|.|TRBJ2-7|few
TGTGCCAGCAGCCCCCCCCAGGGCTACGAGCAGTACTTC
CASSPPQGYEQYF
>TRBV7-2|.|TRBJ1-1|.
TGTGCCAGCAGCTGGGAGGGGGACACTGAAGCTTTCTTT
CASSWEGDTEAFF
>TRBV30|.|TRBJ2-4|few
TGTGCCTGGAGGGGGCAGGCACTAGCCAAAAACATTCAGTACTTC
CAWRGQALAKNIQYF
>TRBV28|.|TRBJ1-4|once
TGTGCCAGCAGTTCCTACAGGGAAGGGAAAACTAATGAAAAACTGTTTTTT
CASSSYREGKTNEKLFF
>TRBV15|TRBD1|TRBJ1-5|.
TGTGCCACCAGCCTAGACAGGGTTAGCAATCAGCCCCAGCATTTT
CATSLDRVSNQPQHF
>TRBV11-2|TRBD2|TRBJ2-7|few
TGTGCCAGCAGCGTTACCGGGACTAGCTACGAGCAGTACTTC
CASSVTGTSYEQYF
>TRBV20-1|.|TRBJ2-3|few
TGCAGTGCCTCCAGTACAGATACGCAGTATTTT
CSASSTDTQYF
>TRBV11-2|.|TRBJ2-1|.
TGTGCCAGCAGGCAACAGGATTGGGATTACAATGAGCAGTTCTTC
CASRQQDWDYNEQFF
>TRBV6-6|TRBD1|TRBJ2-5|.
TGTGCCAGCAGCCTTGGCGGGACAGGGAAAGAGACCCAGTACTTC
CASSLGGTGKETQYF
>TRBV7-3|.|TRBJ2-1|few
TGTGCCAGCAGCTTAGGGCAGTTTTGGGATGAGCAGTTCTTC
CASSLGQFWDEQFF
>TRBV19|TRBD1|TRBJ2-2|.
TGTGCCAGTAGCCCTCGGACAGGCGGCGGGGAGCTGTTTTTT
CASSPRTGGGELFF
>TRBV30|TRBD2|TRBJ2-3|few
TGTGCCTGGAGTTCCCCGGGACTAGCGGGACCCAGGGATACGCAGTATTTT
CAWSSPGLAGPRDTQYF
>TRBV7-2|.|TRBJ2-7|few
TGTGCCAGCAGCTTAGACATGCCGGGGCAGTACTTC
CASSLDMPGQYF
>TRBV4-1|.|TRBJ1-5|few
TGCGCCAGCAGCCAAGATAGGGGGGGCCACAATCAGCCCCAGCATTTT
CASSQDRGGHNQPQHF
>TRBV27|.|TRBJ1-5|.
TGTGCCAGCAGTCCCCCTGGGGAGAAGCCCCAGCATTTT
CASSPPGEKPQHF
>TRBV7-8|TRBD2|TRBJ2-3|.
TGTGCCAGCAGCAAAGGACTAGCGGGAGGGAGCGGCACAGATACGCAGTATTTT
CASSKGLAGGSGTDTQYF
>TRBV7-9|TRBD1|TRBJ2-1|few
TGTGCCAGACAGGGGGAACATGAGCAGTTCTTC
CARQGEHEQFF
>TRBV5-8|.|TRBJ1-1|few
TGTGCCAGCAGCTTGGACGGGGACACTGAAGCTTTCTTT
CASSLDGDTEAFF
>TRBV20-1|TRBD1|TRBJ1-1|few
TGCAGTGCTGGGGACAGCACTGAAGCTTTCTTT
CSAGDSTEAFF
>TRBV18|TRBD1|TRBJ2-7|.
TGTGCCAGCTCACCAGGGACAGCCTACGAGCAGTACTTC
CASSPGTAYEQYF
>TRBV13|TRBD1|TRBJ2-1|.
TGTGCCAGCAGCTTTAACAGGGGGCACGGTGAGCAGTTCTTC
CASSFNRGHGEQFF
>TRBV7-9|.|TRBJ1-3|few
TGTGCCAGCAGCGACTGGAGGGTCGAAAACACCATATATTTT
CASSDWRVENTIYF
>TRBV2|TRBD1|TRBJ1-1|few
TGTGCCAGCAGTCGACAGGGAAGCATCCATGAAGGAGCTTTCTTT
CASSRQGSIHEGAFF
>TRBV6-5|.|TRBJ1-1|.
TGTGCCAGCATCCGCGATCAGGGGAGCACTGAAGCTTTCTTT
CASIRDQGSTEAFF
>TRBV7-9|.|TRBJ1-1|.
TGTGCCAGCAGCCCTGACAGGCTTAACACTGAAGCTTTCTTT
CASSPDRLNTEAFF
>TRBV7-8|.|TRBJ1-2|.
TGTGCCAGCAGCTTTGGCAGGGCTCCTTCTGGCTACACCTTC
CASSFGRAPSGYTF
>TRBV29-1|TRBD2|TRBJ2-7|.
TGCAGCGCCAGCGGGAGCGGTTACGAGCAGTACTTC
CSASGSGYEQYF
>TRBV6-1|.|TRBJ2-1|many
TGTGCCAGCAGAGTGGGAGGCGGACACAATGAGCAGTTCTTC
CASRVGGGHNEQFF
>TRBV5-4|TRBD1|TRBJ2-7|.
TGTGCCAGCAGCTGGGACAGGGAACACGAGCAGTACTTC
CASSWDREHEQYF
>TRBV29-1|.|TRBJ2-5|.
TGCAGCGCCGGACCCCACAGGGAAAAGACCCAGTACTTC
CSAGPHREKTQYF
>TRBV28|.|TRBJ2-5|few
TGTGCCAGCAACGTCCAGGTCAGGAACCAAGAGACCCAGTACTTC
CASNVQVRNQETQYF
>TRBV19|.|TRBJ2-7|.
TGTGCCAGTAGCTCCCGTAGCGGTCCAAAAACCTACGAGCAGTACTTC
CASSSRSGPKTYEQYF
>TRBV6-4|.|TRBJ2-1|.
TGTGCCAGCAGCCCCCGGATGGCGGCCTACAATGAGCAGTTCTTC
CASSPRMAAYNEQFF
>TRBV5-1|.|TRBJ2-2|.
TGCGCCAGCAGCTTCAGACCAGAGGTCACCGGGGAGCTGTTTTTT
CASSFRPEVTGELFF
>TRBV5-4|.|TRBJ2-2|few
TGTGCCAGCAGCCCGCGACAGGGCCGGGGGACCGGGGAGCTGTTTTTT
CASSPRQGRGTGELFF
>TRBV4-2|.|TRBJ1-5|.
TGTGCCAGCAGCCAAGATGGGGACTTAATCAGTCAGCCCCAGCATTTT
CASSQDGDLISQPQHF
>TRBV6-5|.|TRBJ2-7|few
TGTGCCAGCAGCCTGACTGTAGGGAAGGGGTACGAGCAGTACTTC
CASSLTVGKGYEQYF
>TRBV4-1|.|TRBJ1-1|.
TGCGCCAGCAGCCAACACGCCGTAGGGGCTGAAGCTTTCTTT
CASSQHAVGAEAFF
>TRBV11-2|TRBD2|TRBJ2-1|few
TGTGCCAGCAGGGGAGAGACTAGCGGAACACTCTCCTACAATGAGCAGTTCTTC
CASRGETSGTLSYNEQFF